Below are 27 T cell receptor beta chains sequenced from a single sample in a study of T-cell reconstitution after alpha-beta-depleted transplantation in children. The authors prepared the TCRbeta library with unique molecular identifiers. Each CDR3 protein is one row after TCRdb ran MiXCR on the PCR reads. The sample yields some 350,000 distinct CDR3 sequences, around 15% seen once. Specimen: PBMCs, mostly from graft donor cells, collected 360 days after TCRalphabeta/CD19-depleted stem cell transplant. These receptors all stem from a male patient between 2 and 15 years old who had a stem cell transplant for acute lymphoblastic leukemia, so the T cells may come from the graft donor.

The chain links TRBV28 to TRBJ1-1, with 8 bases lining up with TRBD1. Germline-derived CDR1 and CDR2 are MDHEN and SYDVKM. This CDR3 spans 12 amino acids. The V and J ends lost 8 bases and 4 bases, in that order; junction bases with no gene match: 3. The CDR3 nucleotides read TGTGCCAGCCGGGACAGGCCCACTGAAGCTTTCTTT. It codes for CASRDRPTEAFF.

The V and J genes are TRBV6-5 and TRBJ1-1, with D possibly TRBD1 on 5 matching bases. CDR3 length equals 17 residues. Trimming left V 2 bases short and J 0 bases short, with 16 bases between. Germline CDR1 is MNHEY and CDR2 is SVGAGI. The CDR3 bases are TGTGCCAGCAGTTACCCTATCCGGGGCACCCTGAACACTGAAGCTTTCTTT. The encoded protein is CASSYPIRGTLNTEAFF.

This chain links TRBV13 with TRBJ2-5; D might be TRBD1 (5 bases). The CDR3 extends over 11 amino acids. V lost 5 bases to trimming and J lost 7 bases, with 8 bases between them. Germline-derived CDR1 and CDR2 are PRHDT and FYEKMQ (reference sequence). CDR3 sequence (DNA): TGTGCCAGCAGCGGAAGGGGGACCCAGTACTTC. Its protein product is CASSGRGTQYF.

The chain employs TRBV9 and TRBJ2-2; D unresolved. The ends were cut back, 3 bases at V and 8 bases at J, with 11 bases in the middle. Per the germline V gene, CDR1 is SGDLS and CDR2 is YYNGEE. The CDR3 spans 13 residues. CDR3 protein: CASSDMGSGELFF. DNA of the CDR3: TGTGCCAGCAGCGATATGGGGTCGGGGGAGCTGTTTTTT.

The rearrangement joins TRBV4-3 to TRBJ2-1, with D possibly TRBD1 on 6 matching bases. Trimming pared 0 bases from V and 1 base from J, leaving 10 bases between. Germline loops: CDR1 LGHNA, CDR2 YSLEER. The CDR3 loop spans 16 amino acids. Here the CDR3 DNA reads TGCGCCAGCAGCCAAGATAGGGGGTGGTCCTACAATGAGCAGTTCTTC. This sequence encodes CASSQDRGWSYNEQFF.

A few counts support this clonotype. The rearrangement uses TRBV4-1 and TRBJ2-3; 7 bases match TRBD1. V dropped 4 bases and J dropped 2; count of bases not matched to a gene: 12. The CDR3 is made up of 17 amino acids. Germline loops: CDR1 MGHRA, CDR2 YSYEKL. Here the CDR3 reads CASSPGGDRNYTDTQYF. CDR3 nucleotides: TGCGCCAGCAGCCCAGGGGGAGACAGGAACTACACAGATACGCAGTATTTT.

This clonotype turned up a few times. J is TRBJ2-1 and V is TRBV4-3, with 10 bases fitting TRBD1. V lost 1 base, J lost 6 bases, and 9 bases stayed unmatched. This CDR3 has 17 amino acids. The germline V gene has CDR1 LGHNA and CDR2 YSLEER. CDR3 bases: TGCGCCAGCAGCCAAGTTCTGGGACAGGGGATTTTCAATGAGCAGTTCTTC. Protein: CASSQVLGQGIFNEQFF.

This clonotype was recorded once. The genes are TRBV9 and TRBJ2-5, with 10 bases that match TRBD1. CDR1 and CDR2 (germline): SGDLS, YYNGEE. The CDR3 loop spans 15 amino acids. J was trimmed by 4 bases and V by 0 bases; bases with no gene match: 3. CDR3 protein: CASSVGGQGVETQYF. The DNA of the CDR3 is TGTGCCAGCAGCGTAGGAGGACAGGGGGTAGAGACCCAGTACTTC.

This clonotype turned up a few times. The chain uses TRBV15 and TRBJ2-3, with 7 bases identical to TRBD2. Germline CDR1 LNHNV, CDR2 YYDKDF (reference sequence). With V trimmed by 1 base and J by 5 bases, 6 bases remained unmatched. The CDR3 totals 15 residues. CDR3 residues: CATSRALTSVDTQYF. As DNA, the CDR3 is TGTGCCACCAGCAGAGCCCTTACTAGCGTAGATACGCAGTATTTT. Full variable domain (rest looked up from reference TRBV15 and TRBJ2-3): DAMVIQNPRYQVTQFGKPVTLSCSQTLNHNVMYWYQQKSSQAPKLLFHYYDKDFNNEADTPDNFQSRRPNTSFCFLDIRSPGLGDTAMYLCATSRALTSVDTQYFGPGTRLTVL.

This CDR3 is CASSLSGQVYEQYF. As DNA, the CDR3 is TGCGCCAGCAGCTTGTCGGGACAGGTCTACGAGCAGTACTTC. The genes are TRBV5-1 and TRBJ2-7, with 8 bases identical to TRBD1. The CDR3 is made up of 14 amino acids. J was trimmed by 3 bases and V by 1 base; bases with no gene match: 3. Per germline, CDR1 SGHRS and CDR2 YFSETQ. Full variable domain (outside the CDR3, taken from reference TRBV5-1 and TRBJ2-7): KAGVTQTPRYLIKTRGQQVTLSCSPISGHRSVSWYQQTPGQGLQFLFEYFSETQRNKGNFPGRFSGRQFSNSRSEMNVSTLELGDSALYLCASSLSGQVYEQYFGPGTRLTVT.

This clonotype appeared a few times. The chain has TRBV27 and TRBJ2-7; 9 positions agree with TRBD1. The CDR3 loop spans 16 amino acids. The germline gives CDR1 MNHEY, CDR2 SMNVEV (reference sequence). The junction had 11 bases not matched to a gene; V was cut back by 6 bases and J by 2 bases. CDR3 residues: CASRRGPGQGTYEQYF. As DNA, the CDR3 is TGTGCCAGCAGAAGAGGCCCGGGACAGGGAACCTACGAGCAGTACTTC.

In this sample, this clonotype turned up a few times. The rearrangement uses TRBV7-8 and TRBJ1-2; no clear D. This CDR3 has 12 amino acids. V dropped 5 bases and J dropped 2 bases, with 6 bases sitting between them. Germline V gives CDR1 SGHVS, CDR2 FQNEAQ. CDR3 DNA sequence: TGTGCCAGCAGCCCCCAAAACTATGGCTACACCTTC. The encoded protein is CASSPQNYGYTF.

This rearrangement joins TRBV4-3 to TRBJ2-7; D remains ambiguous. The CDR3 is 14 amino acids. Germline CDR1 reads LGHNA; CDR2 reads YSLEER. The ends were cut back, 0 bases at V and 2 bases at J, with 8 bases in the middle. The CDR3, as DNA: TGCGCCAGCAGCCAAGATAGGAATGCCTACGAGCAGTACTTC. Translated: CASSQDRNAYEQYF.

V gene TRBV28 combines with J gene TRBJ2-6, with TRBD2 matching 14 bases. J gave up 2 bases and V 6 bases, and 9 bases lay outside the gene matches. Germline CDR1 and CDR2: MDHEN and SYDVKM. The CDR3 spans 19 residues. The CDR3 bases are TGTGCCAGCAGCAACCTTGGACTAGCGGGAGGACCTGGGGCCAACGTCCTGACTTTC. Protein product: CASSNLGLAGGPGANVLTF. Filled out from reference TRBV28 and TRBJ2-6, the complete variable domain reads DVKVTQSSRYLVKRTGEKVFLECVQDMDHENMFWYRQDPGLGLRLIYFSYDVKMKEKGDIPEGYSVSREKKERFSLILESASTNQTSMYLCASSNLGLAGGPGANVLTFGAGSRLTVL.

The sample holds many counts of this clonotype. This chain connects TRBV5-1 to TRBJ2-1; 12 positions match TRBD2. This CDR3 region has 16 residues. Germline V lookup: CDR1 SGHRS, CDR2 YFSETQ. After removal of 1 base from V and 7 bases from J, the junction contained 6 bases not matched to a gene. CDR3 in amino acids: CASSLLTSGSVNEQFF. DNA of the CDR3: TGCGCCAGCAGCTTGTTGACTAGCGGGAGTGTAAATGAGCAGTTCTTC.

This clonotype was observed a handful of times. The chain uses TRBV7-2 and TRBJ2-1; TRBD1 might be the D (6 bases). CDR1 and CDR2 from the germline V gene are SGHTA and FQGNSA. Trimming took 2 bases from V and 13 from J, leaving 12 bases between them. This CDR3 has 12 residues. CDR3: CASSLMGQNQFF. The CDR3 DNA follows: TGTGCCAGCAGCTTAATGGGACAAAACCAGTTCTTC.

J is TRBJ2-7 and V is TRBV4-3, with 11 positions matching TRBD1. V lost 2 bases and J lost 5; bases outside the gene matches: 5. Per germline, CDR1 LGHNA and CDR2 YSLEER. This CDR3 has 15 residues. CDR3 in amino acids: CASSQSGTGGDEQYF. In nucleotides, the CDR3 is TGCGCCAGCAGCCAATCCGGGACAGGGGGGGACGAGCAGTACTTC.

The sample holds a few counts of this clonotype. The rearrangement joins TRBV28 to TRBJ2-7; D is unresolved. The CDR3 totals 13 residues. Germline loops: CDR1 MDHEN, CDR2 SYDVKM. Trimming took 3 bases from V and 2 from J, leaving 8 bases between them. CDR3 loop: CASSFTATYEQYF. The CDR3 region has the DNA TGTGCCAGCAGTTTCACAGCCACCTACGAGCAGTACTTC.

This clonotype has only a few counts. Germline and junction disagree at one end, which may indicate a read error. V gene TRBV4-3 combines with J gene TRBJ2-7; D not certain. The CDR3 totals 13 residues. Germline V gene sequence: CDR1 LGHNA, CDR2 YSLEER. The chain's CDR3 is CASSRAGSSEQYF. The DNA of the CDR3 is TGCGCCAGCAGCCGGGCAGGCTCCTCCGAGCAGTACTTC.

This clonotype was recorded a few times. The CDR3, as DNA: TGTGCCATCATCAGGGTCGGGGAGACCCAGTACTTC. This encodes CAIIRVGETQYF. The rearrangement links TRBV12-3 or TRBV12-4 to TRBJ2-5; D is possibly TRBD1 (5 bases). The CDR3 sequence is 12 residues long. The germline V and J ends were trimmed by 10 bases and 5 bases, with 14 bases remaining between them.

This chain connects TRBV12-5 to TRBJ2-1; 10 nucleotides align to TRBD2. Trimming at V came to 3 bases and at J to 4 bases, leaving 3 bases not matched to a gene. The CDR3 covers 15 residues. The germline V gene encodes CDR1 LGHNT and CDR2 FRNRAP. CDR3 in DNA: TGTGCTAGTGGTTTCGTAGCGGGAGGTTACAATGAGCAGTTCTTC. It codes for CASGFVAGGYNEQFF.

The CDR3 loop reads CSAGLADTQYF. Here the CDR3 DNA reads TGCAGTGCTGGATTGGCAGATACGCAGTATTTT. This rearrangement joins TRBV20-1 to TRBJ2-3; no definite D call. The CDR3 covers 11 residues. CDR1 DFQATT and CDR2 SNEGSKA come from the germline V gene (reference sequence). The V and J ends lost 5 bases and 4 bases respectively, with 7 bases between them.

This chain connects TRBV5-1 to TRBJ1-5, with TRBD1 matching over 7 bases. The V gene's germline CDR1 is SGHRS and CDR2 YFSETQ. The J segment lost 3 bases and the V segment lost 4 bases, leaving 4 bases of the junction unmatched. This CDR3 contains 14 residues. CDR3 nucleotide sequence: TGCGCCAGCAGCCCGGGACAGATCAATCAGCCCCAGCATTTT. It yields the protein CASSPGQINQPQHF.

The V gene is TRBV28, the J gene TRBJ2-3, with TRBD2 identical over 12 bases. The CDR3 is made up of 16 amino acids. V shed 6 bases and J 4 bases; nucleotides not matched to a gene: 8. CDR1 is MDHEN, CDR2 SYDVKM, per germline. CDR3 bases: TGTGCCAGCAGGTTACTGACTAGCGGGAGTGCAGATACGCAGTATTTT. As protein: CASRLLTSGSADTQYF. Supplemented by reference TRBV28 and TRBJ2-3, the full variable domain reads DVKVTQSSRYLVKRTGEKVFLECVQDMDHENMFWYRQDPGLGLRLIYFSYDVKMKEKGDIPEGYSVSREKKERFSLILESASTNQTSMYLCASRLLTSGSADTQYFGPGTRLTVL.

V is TRBV11-2 and J is TRBJ2-1; 7 bases align to TRBD2. V gave up 5 bases and J gave up 3 bases; unmatched junction bases: 4. Germline assignment: CDR1 SGHAT and CDR2 FQNNGV. This CDR3 spans 14 amino acids. The CDR3 is CASSLRDYYNEQFF. The CDR3 region has the DNA TGTGCCAGCAGCCTCCGGGACTACTACAATGAGCAGTTCTTC. Based on the CDR3 plus reference TRBV11-2 and TRBJ2-1, the full variable domain is EAGVAQSPRYKIIEKRQSVAFWCNPISGHATLYWYQQILGQGPKLLIQFQNNGVVDDSQLPKDRFSAERLKGVDSTLKIQPAKLEDSAVYLCASSLRDYYNEQFFGPGTRLTVL.

This clonotype was observed a handful of times. V and J are TRBV28 and TRBJ2-1; the match to TRBD2 covers 11 bases. Losses at the gene ends were 3 bases for V and 0 bases for J; bases not matched to a gene: 7. CDR1 is MDHEN and CDR2 is SYDVKM in the germline V gene. This CDR3 region has 18 residues. The CDR3 region has the DNA TGTGCCAGCAGTTTTCAGACTAGCGGGATGAGCTCCTACAATGAGCAGTTCTTC. Translating gives CASSFQTSGMSSYNEQFF.

A few counts support this clonotype. The chain employs TRBV7-2 and TRBJ2-7, with D possibly being TRBD1 (6 bases). V lost 2 bases, J lost 0 bases, and 11 bases lay in between. Germline CDR1 and CDR2: SGHTA and FQGNSA. This CDR3 is built from 15 residues. The CDR3 region has the DNA TGTGCCAGCAGCTTAATAGGGACACCCTCCTACGAGCAGTACTTC. This gives the protein CASSLIGTPSYEQYF.